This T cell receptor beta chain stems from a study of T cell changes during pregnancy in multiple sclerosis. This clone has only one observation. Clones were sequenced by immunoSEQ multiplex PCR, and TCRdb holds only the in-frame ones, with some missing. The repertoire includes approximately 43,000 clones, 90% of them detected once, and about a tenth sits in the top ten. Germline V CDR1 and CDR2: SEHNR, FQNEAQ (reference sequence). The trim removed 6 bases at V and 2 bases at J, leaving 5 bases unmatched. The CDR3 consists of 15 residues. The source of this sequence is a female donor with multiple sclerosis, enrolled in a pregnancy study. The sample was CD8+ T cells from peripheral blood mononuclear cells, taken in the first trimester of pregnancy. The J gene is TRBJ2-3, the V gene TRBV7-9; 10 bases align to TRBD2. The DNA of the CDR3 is TGTGCCAGCAGTTTTAGCGGGGGGTACACAGATACGCAGTATTTT. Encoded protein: CASSFSGGYTDTQYF.